The subject of this entry is one T cell receptor (beta chain). Its target is not known. The sample originates from a study of chemoradiotherapy in HPV16-positive cancers. Over chemoradiotherapy, repertoires were sampled more than once. Germline lookup yields CDR1 SGHDT and CDR2 YYEEEE. CDR3 length: 14 residues. The junction had 10 bases not matched to a gene; V was cut back by 6 bases and J by 4 bases. Study findings and constraints: HPV-specific T cells were functionally defined from only two HPV16-positive patients. Candidate HPV-specific clones and E7-related TCR motifs grew in tumor during treatment.

Repertoires were generated with immunoSEQ multiplex PCR, while TCRdb's copy carries only in-frame clones and drops some. Altogether 5,700 or so clones are present, around 80% being singletons, with the ten largest covering 8% to 9.5%. The V gene is TRBV5-6, the J gene TRBJ2-7; 7 bases agree with TRBD1. This receptor was obtained from a human donor with HPV-associated anogenital cancer. The sample was tumor tissue, taken from a patient who underwent chemoradiotherapy. The CDR3 reads CASTHGTGAYEQYF. In DNA form, the CDR3 reads TGTGCCAGCACCCATGGAACAGGGGCATACGAGCAGTACTTC.